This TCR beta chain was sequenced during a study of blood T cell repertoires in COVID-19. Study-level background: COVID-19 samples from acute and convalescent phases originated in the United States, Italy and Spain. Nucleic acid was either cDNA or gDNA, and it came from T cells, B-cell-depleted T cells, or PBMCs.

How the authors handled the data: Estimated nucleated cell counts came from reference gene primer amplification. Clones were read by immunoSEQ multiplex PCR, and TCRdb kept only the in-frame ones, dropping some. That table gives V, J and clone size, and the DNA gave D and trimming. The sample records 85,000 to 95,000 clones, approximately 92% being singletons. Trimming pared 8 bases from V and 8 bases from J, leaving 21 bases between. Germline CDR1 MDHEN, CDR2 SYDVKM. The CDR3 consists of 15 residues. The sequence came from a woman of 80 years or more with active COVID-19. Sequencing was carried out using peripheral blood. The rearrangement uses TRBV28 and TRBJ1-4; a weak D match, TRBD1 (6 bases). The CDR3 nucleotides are TGTGCCAGCCAGGGGAGGGGACGTACGGAAGAAAAACTGTTTTTT. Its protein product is CASQGRGRTEEKLFF.